The clone carrying this T cell receptor beta chain was seen a few times. The antigen is unknown. This CDR3 is built from 15 residues. V shed 4 bases and J shed 1 base, with 13 bases lying between them. Germline V gene sequence: CDR1 SGHTA, CDR2 FQGNSA. Drawing of blood for sampling happened at baseline, at cycle 4 day 1, and at cycle 7 day 1. This specimen comes from a study of OX40 agonist ivuxolimab in advanced cancers. At the level of the study: Patients in the trial were receiving intravenous ivuxolimab every 2 weeks, at doses of 0.01 to 10 mg/kg. Therapy given before enrollment (anti-PD-1, anti-PD-L1 or anti-CTLA-4) was allowed, and 30% to 50% had some. Overall study results and limits: Among the lowest levels of clonal expansion were found in partial responders at 0.1-3.0 mg/kg.

Assay used: immunoSEQ multiplex PCR; TCRdb lists only in-frame clones, some missing. The repertoire holds approximately 96,000 clones, 90% seen once, with about 1.5% in the top ten. This clonotype was sampled from an adult with an advanced solid tumor such as melanoma, head and neck, liver or kidney cancer. The genes are TRBV7-2 and TRBJ1-1; possibly TRBD1 for D (6 bases). The material was CD4+ or CD8+ T cells sorted from blood, obtained in a trial of the OX40 agonist ivuxolimab. CDR3 sequence: CASSYTGRGNTEAFF. DNA of the CDR3: TGTGCCAGCAGCTATACAGGGAGGGGGAACACTGAAGCTTTCTTT.